This T cell receptor beta chain was obtained from a study of blood T cell repertoires in COVID-19. The V and J ends lost 0 bases and 0 bases respectively, with 12 bases between them. The germline gives CDR1 SGHTS, CDR2 YDEGEE. CDR3 length: 17 residues. Original analysis: Estimates of nucleated cell counts were drawn from the amplification of reference gene primers. Assay: immunoSEQ multiplex PCR; the TCRdb copy retains only in-frame clones and omits some. V and J calls and clone size are as listed in that table; D and trimming were resolved from the DNA. The sample has 150,000 to 200,000 clones, approximately 84% seen once; the top ten hold around 1.2%.

Material for sequencing was PBMCs or T cells enriched from blood (not recorded which). The chain carries TRBV5-8 and TRBJ1-4; no clear D. The receptor's source is a human donor with acute COVID-19. The donor label of this sample is uncertain. The CDR3: CASSLVGLSATNEKLFF. The CDR3 nucleotides read TGTGCCAGCAGCTTGGTCGGACTTTCTGCAACTAATGAAAAACTGTTTTTT.